This T cell receptor (beta chain) originates from a study of long-term antiretroviral therapy in people with HIV. The CDR3 extends over 15 amino acids. The germline gives CDR1 LNHNV, CDR2 YYDKDF (reference sequence). V was pared by 0 bases and J by 6 bases, with 12 bases between. Clinicians in the United States treated all participants with HIV. DNA was extracted from 1-10 million thawed cryopreserved PBMC. Investigators performed immunoSEQ version v3.0 at survey level. Each sample aimed for roughly 35,000-50,000 sequenced T-cell genomes. Sequencing was performed with immunoSEQ multiplex PCR; in TCRdb, only in-frame clones are kept and a portion is missing. The sample carries about 27,000 clones, roughly 80% recorded once. Whole-study findings and limits: Diversity went up after ART and still fell short of transplant donor controls.

Of note for this clone: No antigen is known for it.

V usage is TRBV15 and J usage is TRBJ2-1; D is unclear. This sample comprised unsorted PBMCs, obtained 0.8 years before starting antiretroviral therapy. The sequence derives from a man between 18 and 29 years old with HIV. In nucleotides, the CDR3 is TGTGCCACCAGCAGAGACGGAGACGTCTCCAATGAGCAGTTCTTC. Protein sequence: CATSRDGDVSNEQFF.